Listed below are T cell receptor beta chains from one sample, sequenced in a study of identical twins. TCRdb recomputed calls from the 5' RACE reads with MiXCR, one row per CDR3 protein. The data show roughly 490,000 distinct CDR3 sequences, 14% seen once. This sample was also put to use in a study of yellow fever vaccine responses in identical twins.

The sequenced sample consisted of CD4+ T cells sorted from blood. The receptor set was obtained from a woman under 30 in good health. Both conserved end residues are part of each CDR3. Fields, in order: CDR3 length, clone size, J gene, V gene, D gene, CDR3 protein, CDR3 DNA. D genes are given only for firm matches. Rows give clone size only sometimes, using once, few, many, or a class for an expanded clone.

15 | few | TRBJ2-5 | TRBV15 | TRBD1 | CATRRGTGAQETQYF | TGTGCCACCAGGAGAGGGACAGGCGCACAAGAGACCCAGTACTTC
15 | . | TRBJ2-2 | TRBV24-1 | TRBD1 | CATGEHRGNTGELFF | TGTGCCACCGGGGAGCACAGGGGGAACACCGGGGAGCTGTTTTTT
14 | few | TRBJ2-7 | TRBV6-1 | . | CASSRARGSYEQYF | TGTGCCAGCAGTCGGGCGCGGGGCTCCTACGAGCAGTACTTC
17 | few | TRBJ2-7 | TRBV5-1 | TRBD1 | CASSLGPRTGSSYEQYF | TGCGCCAGCAGCTTGGGGCCCCGGACAGGGAGCTCCTACGAGCAGTACTTC
17 | few | TRBJ2-4 | TRBV12-3/TRBV12-4 | . | CASRGITGKEAKNIQYF | TGTGCCAGCAGGGGGATTACAGGGAAAGAGGCCAAAAACATTCAGTACTTC
18 | . | TRBJ2-7 | TRBV14 | . | CASLSPPRDGDGDYEQYF | TGTGCCAGCCTCAGTCCCCCCCGCGACGGGGACGGGGACTACGAGCAGTACTTC
15 | . | TRBJ2-6 | TRBV15 | . | CATSRVGSGANVLTF | TGTGCCACCAGCAGAGTAGGGTCTGGGGCCAACGTCCTGACTTTC
15 | many | TRBJ2-7 | TRBV27 | . | CASSFSGGRSEEQYF | TGTGCCAGCAGTTTCTCAGGGGGGCGCTCTGAAGAGCAGTACTTC
14 | many | TRBJ1-4 | TRBV12-3/TRBV12-4 | . | CASSLSGVNEKLFF | TGTGCCAGCAGTTTAAGCGGGGTTAATGAAAAACTGTTTTTT
14 | . | TRBJ1-4 | TRBV7-2 | . | CASSLMRAGEKLFF | TGTGCCAGCAGCTTAATGAGGGCGGGAGAAAAACTGTTTTTT
13 | many | TRBJ1-6 | TRBV7-8 | . | CASSLDRNSPLHF | TGTGCCAGCAGCTTAGACAGGAATTCACCCCTCCACTTT
18 | few | TRBJ2-7 | TRBV28 | TRBD2 | CASLPTPDGTSGSYEQYF | TGTGCCAGCTTACCAACCCCTGATGGGACTAGCGGTTCCTACGAGCAGTACTTC
18 | few | TRBJ2-2 | TRBV27 | TRBD2 | CASSSASGGVVSTGELFF | TGTGCCAGCAGTTCCGCTAGCGGGGGGGTGGTAAGCACCGGGGAGCTGTTTTTT
13 | few | TRBJ2-4 | TRBV28 | . | CASGSGTKNIQYF | TGTGCCAGCGGTTCCGGGACCAAAAACATTCAGTACTTC
17 | . | TRBJ1-6 | TRBV6-5 | . | CASSYSRGSSYNSPLHF | TGTGCCAGCAGTTACTCCCGTGGAAGCTCCTATAATTCACCCCTCCACTTT
14 | many | TRBJ2-1 | TRBV5-6 | TRBD2 | CASSPSTSAREQFF | TGTGCCAGCAGCCCGTCAACTAGCGCCAGAGAGCAGTTCTTC
12 | many | TRBJ1-2 | TRBV6-5 | . | CASSYPTGGYTF | TGTGCCAGCAGTTATCCCACAGGCGGCTACACCTTC
16 | . | TRBJ2-3 | TRBV28 | TRBD1 | CASRLTGGAGPDTQYF | TGTGCCAGCAGACTTACAGGGGGCGCAGGGCCAGATACGCAGTATTTT
19 | . | TRBJ2-4 | TRBV5-6 | TRBD2 | CASSLVLEREGPAKNIQYF | TGTGCCAGCAGCTTGGTTCTCGAGCGGGAGGGCCCCGCCAAAAACATTCAGTACTTC
13 | few | TRBJ2-7 | TRBV7-2 | . | CASSLSNTYEQYF | TGTGCCAGCAGCCTCTCTAACACCTACGAGCAGTACTTC
17 | few | TRBJ2-1 | TRBV6-9 | TRBD2 | CASSYSRGGGSYNEQFF | TGTGCCAGCAGTTATTCCCGGGGCGGGGGCTCCTACAATGAGCAGTTCTTC
16 | few | TRBJ2-2 | TRBV7-3 | . | CASSLGGLGGTGELFF | TGTGCCAGCAGCTTAGGGGGGCTTGGTGGCACCGGGGAGCTGTTTTTT
19 | many | TRBJ2-3 | TRBV7-2 | TRBD2 | CASSLALAGGPRFPDTQYF | TGTGCCAGCAGCTTAGCCCTAGCGGGGGGGCCTCGGTTCCCAGATACGCAGTATTTT
14 | . | TRBJ1-1 | TRBV5-1 | . | CASSRERGNTEAFF | TGCGCCAGCAGCCGTGAAAGGGGGAACACTGAAGCTTTCTTT
16 | few | TRBJ2-1 | TRBV5-6 | TRBD2 | CASSAWTSGYIDEQFF | TGTGCCAGCAGCGCCTGGACTAGCGGGTATATCGATGAGCAGTTCTTC
11 | . | TRBJ2-1 | TRBV28 | . | CASSTPGEQFF | TGTGCCAGCAGTACTCCGGGTGAGCAGTTCTTC
12 | few | TRBJ2-7 | TRBV10-3 | . | CAIGKSSYEQYF | TGTGCCATCGGGAAGAGCTCCTACGAGCAGTACTTC
16 | few | TRBJ2-1 | TRBV20-1 | TRBD2 | CCARVVSGSRYNEQFF | TGCTGTGCTAGAGTGGTTAGCGGGAGTAGGTACAATGAGCAGTTCTTC
19 | few | TRBJ2-1 | TRBV11-1 | TRBD2 | CASSLHKLGAGAIGDEQFF | TGTGCCAGCAGCCTCCATAAATTAGGGGCGGGAGCGATCGGCGATGAGCAGTTCTTC
14 | . | TRBJ2-7 | TRBV6-2/TRBV6-3 | TRBD2 | CASRASGGTYEQYF | TGTGCCAGCAGAGCTAGCGGGGGGACCTACGAGCAGTACTTC
12 | . | TRBJ1-6 | TRBV7-9 | TRBD1 | CASKGGSSPLHF | TGTGCCAGCAAAGGGGGCAGTTCACCCCTCCACTTT
16 | few | TRBJ2-7 | TRBV5-4 | TRBD2 | CASSLEGRGLAEEPYF | TGTGCCAGCAGCTTGGAAGGTAGGGGACTAGCGGAAGAACCGTACTTC
13 | . | TRBJ2-7 | TRBV7-2 | TRBD2 | CASRVRLASEQYF | TGTGCCAGCAGGGTTAGACTAGCTTCCGAGCAGTACTTC
15 | . | TRBJ2-7 | TRBV3-1 | TRBD2 | CASSQGTSGPYEQYF | TGTGCCAGCAGCCAAGGGACTAGCGGTCCCTACGAGCAGTACTTC
13 | . | TRBJ1-1 | TRBV29-1 | . | CSAVTAVNTEAFF | TGCAGCGCAGTGACAGCAGTGAACACTGAAGCTTTCTTT
14 | many | TRBJ2-3 | TRBV7-3 | TRBD2 | CASSLAGPTDTQYF | TGTGCCAGCAGTTTAGCGGGACCCACAGATACGCAGTATTTT
15 | few | TRBJ2-4 | TRBV20-1 | TRBD1 | CSATHPQGGGNIQYF | TGCAGTGCTACCCACCCACAGGGGGGCGGGAACATTCAGTACTTC
16 | few | TRBJ2-3 | TRBV7-2 | TRBD2 | CASSPGLAGGYDTQYF | TGTGCCAGCAGCCCTGGACTAGCGGGAGGGTACGATACGCAGTATTTT
15 | . | TRBJ1-2 | TRBV4-1 | TRBD1 | CASSQIGQGRNGYTF | TGCGCCAGCAGCCAAATCGGACAGGGTCGTAATGGCTACACCTTC
13 | few | TRBJ2-5 | TRBV12-3/TRBV12-4 | TRBD1 | CASSTGGGETQYF | TGTGCCAGCAGCACAGGGGGCGGAGAGACCCAGTACTTC
15 | few | TRBJ2-6 | TRBV11-2 | . | CASSLEQSGANVLTF | TGTGCCAGCAGCTTAGAACAGTCTGGGGCCAACGTCCTGACTTTC
16 | many | TRBJ2-7 | TRBV12-3/TRBV12-4 | TRBD2 | CASSPMRTSGSYEQYF | TGTGCCAGCAGCCCAATGCGGACTAGCGGATCCTACGAGCAGTACTTC
13 | many | TRBJ2-7 | TRBV20-1 | TRBD1 | CSAMGQGAYEQYF | TGCAGTGCTATGGGACAGGGGGCCTACGAGCAGTACTTC
15 | . | TRBJ1-1 | TRBV4-1 | . | CASSQDPAVNTEAFF | TGCGCCAGCAGCCAAGACCCAGCTGTGAACACTGAAGCTTTCTTT
16 | few | TRBJ1-5 | TRBV5-1 | . | CASSMGELGSNQPQHF | TGCGCCAGCAGCATGGGGGAGTTGGGTAGCAATCAGCCCCAGCATTTT